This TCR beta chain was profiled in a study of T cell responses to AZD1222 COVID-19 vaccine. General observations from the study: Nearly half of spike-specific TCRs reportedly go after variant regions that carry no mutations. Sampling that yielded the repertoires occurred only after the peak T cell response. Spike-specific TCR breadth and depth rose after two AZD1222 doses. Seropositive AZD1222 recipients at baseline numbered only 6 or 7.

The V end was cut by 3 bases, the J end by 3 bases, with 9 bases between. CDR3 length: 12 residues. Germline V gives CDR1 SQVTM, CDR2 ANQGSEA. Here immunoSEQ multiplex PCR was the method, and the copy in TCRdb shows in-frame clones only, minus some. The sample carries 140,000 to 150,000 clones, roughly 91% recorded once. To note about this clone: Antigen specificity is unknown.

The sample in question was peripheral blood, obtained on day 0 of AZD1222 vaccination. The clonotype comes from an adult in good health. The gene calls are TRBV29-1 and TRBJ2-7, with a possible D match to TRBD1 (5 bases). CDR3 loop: CSVELQDYEQYF. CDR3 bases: TGCAGCGTTGAGCTACAGGACTACGAGCAGTACTTC.